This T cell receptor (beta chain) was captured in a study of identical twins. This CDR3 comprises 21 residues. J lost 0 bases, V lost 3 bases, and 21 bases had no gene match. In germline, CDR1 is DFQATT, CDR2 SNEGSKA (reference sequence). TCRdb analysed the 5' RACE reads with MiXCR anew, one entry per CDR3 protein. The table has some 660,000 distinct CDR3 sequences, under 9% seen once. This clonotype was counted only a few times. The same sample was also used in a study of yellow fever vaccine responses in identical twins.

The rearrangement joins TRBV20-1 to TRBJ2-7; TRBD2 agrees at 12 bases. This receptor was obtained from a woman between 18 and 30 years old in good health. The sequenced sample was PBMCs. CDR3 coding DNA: TGCAGTGCTAGGTTCCCGGGACTAGCGGGTCCCCAGGGAAGGAGCTCCTACGAGCAGTACTTC. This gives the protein CSARFPGLAGPQGRSSYEQYF.